The clone carrying this T cell receptor beta chain has only a few counts. The antigen remains unidentified. Sequencing in the ViraFEST assay came after antigen-specific CD4+ T cells had been expanded with viral peptide pools, which were used to stimulate PBMC. Cells that had been cultured for roughly eleven days were the source of isolated CD4+ T cells. None of the vaccinated had previously contracted SARS-CoV-2, and their nucleocapsid antibodies tested negative. Cultures used fewer than 2.5 million PBMC per well, about 10 IU/ml IL-2 and about 10 ug/ml peptides. This sample was taken from a study of vaccination effects on CD4 cells after COVID-19. Sequencing was performed with immunoSEQ multiplex PCR; in TCRdb, only in-frame clones are kept and a portion is missing. The sample lists about 21,000 clones; under 85% were seen once. Study results and limitations: Clones of infection and vaccine origin contracted markedly late after vaccination.

The CDR3 length is 15 residues. V lost 5 bases to trimming and J lost 2 bases; unmatched junction nucleotides: 4. Per the germline V gene, CDR1 is SEHNR and CDR2 is FQNEAQ (reference sequence). The input for sequencing was CD4+ T cells from PBMCs cultured with HCoV-NL63 spike peptides, taken before COVID-19 vaccination. The V and J genes are TRBV7-9 and TRBJ1-2, with 11 bases that match TRBD1. The receptor was derived from a human donor who received a COVID-19 vaccine. CDR3 amino acids: CASSPRDRGNYGYTF. In nucleotides, the CDR3 is TGTGCCAGCAGCCCCCGGGACAGGGGGAACTATGGCTACACCTTC.